Below, 23 T cell receptor beta chains from the same sample are listed, as sequenced in a study of cytomegalovirus exposure and HLA in healthy donors. Primers for the PCR totalled 60 Vbeta and 13 Jbeta. Clones were sequenced by immunoSEQ multiplex PCR, and TCRdb holds only the in-frame ones, with some missing. This sample yields 150,000 or so clones, of which around 75% are seen a single time; around 3.4% belongs to the top ten. The sequenced sample consisted of PBMCs. These receptors all stem from a man in his forties in good health and CMV-seronegative.

The chain links TRBV29-1 to TRBJ2-7; D is possibly TRBD1 (5 bases). The CDR3 length is 12 residues. The V end lost 7 bases, the J end lost 0 bases, and 10 bases lay between the germline ends. The V gene's germline CDR1 is SQVTM and CDR2 ANQGSEA. The CDR3 is CSARQSSYEQYF. Written as DNA, the CDR3 is TGCAGCGCTCGACAGAGCTCCTACGAGCAGTACTTC.

The chain combines TRBV9 with TRBJ2-1, with 10 bases lining up with TRBD1. The CDR3 loop spans 15 amino acids. V was pared by 4 bases and J by 7 bases, with 8 bases of the junction left unmatched. CDR1 is SGDLS, CDR2 YYNGEE, per germline. Here the CDR3 DNA reads TGTGCCAGCAGCCGGGACAGGGGTTTGGGGAATGAGCAGTTCTTC. Translation: CASSRDRGLGNEQFF.

The chain has TRBV18 and TRBJ2-5; D is undetermined. The CDR3 is 14 amino acids. The V gene's germline CDR1 is KGHSH and CDR2 LQKENI. V was cut by 0 bases and J by 4 bases, with 9 bases left in between. CDR3 loop: CASSPPSLGETQYF. The DNA for the CDR3 is TGTGCCAGCTCACCACCTAGCCTAGGAGAGACCCAGTACTTC.

The chain links TRBV28 to TRBJ2-3; D may be TRBD2 (6 bases). This CDR3 comprises 13 residues. The V end was cut by 6 bases, the J end by 3 bases, with 10 bases between. Germline V gene lookup returns CDR1 MDHEN and CDR2 SYDVKM. CDR3 sequence reads: CASRDGSTDTQYF. The CDR3 DNA reads TGTGCCAGCAGGGACGGGAGTACAGATACGCAGTATTTT.

As to this clone: Other DNA sequences in this specimen translate into the identical CDR3. This chain links TRBV7-8 with TRBJ1-6; D perhaps matches TRBD1 (5 bases). Germline values: CDR1 SGHVS, CDR2 FQNEAQ. V was pared by 7 bases and J by 4 bases, with 17 bases between. The CDR3 is made up of 16 amino acids. The CDR3 nucleotides read TGTGCCAGCACCACCGGGACGGGGGATTATAATTCACCCCTCCACTTT. Protein: CASTTGTGDYNSPLHF.

The chain recombines TRBV18 with TRBJ1-3; TRBD1 agrees at 9 bases. Germline CDR1 is KGHSH and CDR2 is LQKENI. The length of the CDR3 is 18 residues. J lost 4 bases, V lost 2 bases, and 12 bases had no gene match. CDR3 sequence: CASSPFQNRGQRGNTIYF. The CDR3 coding sequence is TGTGCCAGCTCACCATTCCAAAACAGGGGGCAACGAGGAAACACCATATATTTT. The complete variable domain, with remaining parts taken from reference TRBV18 and TRBJ1-3, reads NAGVMQNPRHLVRRRGQEARLRCSPMKGHSHVYWYRQLPEEGLKFMVYLQKENIIDESGMPKERFSAEFPKEGPSILRIQQVVRGDSAAYFCASSPFQNRGQRGNTIYFGEGSWLTVV.

The rearrangement joins TRBV30 to TRBJ1-1; D perhaps matches TRBD1 (6 bases). CDR1 is GTSNPN and CDR2 is SVGIG in the germline V gene (reference sequence). The CDR3 contains 15 residues. Trimming cost V 2 bases and J 5 bases, with 18 bases left between them. CDR3 amino acids: CAWSPPDRRTTEAFF. The DNA of the CDR3 is TGTGCCTGGAGTCCTCCAGACAGGAGAACAACTGAAGCTTTCTTT.

This clone has a handful of counts. The J gene is TRBJ1-5, the V gene TRBV19, with TRBD1 identical over 9 bases. The CDR3 covers 17 residues. After removal of 2 bases from V and 6 bases from J, the junction contained 11 bases not matched to a gene. Per germline, CDR1 LNHDA and CDR2 SQIVND (reference sequence). The CDR3 protein is CASSIRLGRDRVQPQHF. For the CDR3, the DNA is TGTGCCAGTAGTATAAGGCTGGGCCGGGACAGGGTTCAGCCCCAGCATTTT.

The sample holds many counts of this clone. The chain links TRBV5-6 to TRBJ1-2, with D hard to call. Per germline, CDR1 SGHDT and CDR2 YYEEEE. Trimming took off 0 bases at V and 4 bases at J, with 13 bases between the two ends. The CDR3 covers 15 residues. CDR3 DNA: TGTGCCAGCAGCTTGGTTGCTCGCTCCGGCTATGGCTACACCTTC. Its translation is CASSLVARSGYGYTF.

This clone occurred a few times. This chain joins TRBV6-5 and TRBJ1-4, with D tentatively TRBD1 (5 bases). The CDR3 has 14 residues. V lost 6 bases, J lost 8 bases, and 16 bases lay in between. Germline V CDR1 and CDR2: MNHEY, SVGAGI. CDR3 DNA sequence: TGTGCCAGCAGACGACAGATCATGGGGGAAAAACTGTTTTTT. Translating gives CASRRQIMGEKLFF.

This clone was seen a few times. J is TRBJ2-5 and V is TRBV6-5, with 11 nucleotides matching TRBD2. V was pared by 7 bases and J by 5 bases, with 3 bases of the junction left unmatched. The CDR3 contains 13 residues. Germline CDR1 MNHEY, CDR2 SVGAGI. CDR3 nucleotides: TGTGCCAGCAAGACTAGCGGGGTCGAGACCCAGTACTTC. It is translated as CASKTSGVETQYF.

This clone was recorded a few times. The V call is TRBV4-1, the J call TRBJ2-5; 7 bases fit TRBD1. CDR1 and CDR2 from the germline V gene are MGHRA and YSYEKL. With V trimmed by 4 bases and J by 0 bases, 8 bases remained unmatched. CDR3 size: 16 residues. CDR3 DNA sequence: TGCGCCAGCAGCCCGATAACAGGGGTACACCAAGAGACCCAGTACTTC. Translated, it gives CASSPITGVHQETQYF.

This sequence joins TRBV15 and TRBJ1-1; D is ambiguous. V was trimmed by 0 bases and J by 5 bases, leaving 10 bases between them. CDR1 LNHNV and CDR2 YYDKDF come from the germline V gene (reference sequence). The CDR3 has 14 residues. The CDR3 spells CATSRDRGSTEAFF. The DNA of the CDR3 is TGTGCCACCAGCAGAGATAGAGGGAGTACTGAAGCTTTCTTT.

The rearrangement uses TRBV4-2 and TRBJ2-3; possible D gene TRBD2, 7 bases. V dropped 4 bases and J dropped 3 bases, with 17 bases sitting between them. The V gene's germline CDR1 is LGHNA and CDR2 YNFKEQ. This CDR3 comprises 16 residues. Here the CDR3 reads CASSPPEGGPTDTQYF. Written as DNA, the CDR3 is TGTGCCAGCAGCCCCCCTGAGGGGGGGCCGACAGATACGCAGTATTTT.

The V and J genes are TRBV28 and TRBJ2-7; TRBD1 aligns across 9 bases. The J segment lost 4 bases and the V segment lost 4 bases, leaving 11 bases of the junction unmatched. In germline, CDR1 is MDHEN, CDR2 SYDVKM. The CDR3 consists of 16 residues. Here the CDR3 reads CASSSIQGARGYEQYF. The CDR3 region has the DNA TGTGCCAGCAGTTCCATACAGGGGGCGCGAGGTTACGAGCAGTACTTC.

V is TRBV27 and J is TRBJ1-2, with D perhaps matching TRBD1 (6 bases). CDR1 is MNHEY, CDR2 SMNVEV, per germline (reference sequence). The CDR3 has 14 residues. V gave up 6 bases and J gave up 4 bases, with 15 bases separating them. CDR3 bases: TGTGCCAGCAGCCAATGGGGGCAGTTCTATGGCTACACCTTC. It codes for CASSQWGQFYGYTF.

The rearrangement links TRBV15 to TRBJ2-5; tentatively, D is TRBD2 (7 bases). The CDR3 is 14 residues long. V lost 6 bases and J lost 5, with 16 bases in between. The germline V gene encodes CDR1 LNHNV and CDR2 YYDKDF (reference sequence). As DNA, the CDR3 is TGTGCCACCAGGGGAGGGGGTGTTCAGGAGACCCAGTACTTC. This encodes CATRGGGVQETQYF.

This clone was seen a handful of times. The chain combines TRBV2 with TRBJ1-6; 9 positions agree with TRBD1. This CDR3 has 15 amino acids. With 2 bases clipped from V and 7 bases from J, the junction kept 3 bases outside the gene matches. Germline assignment: CDR1 SNHLY and CDR2 FYNNEI. The CDR3 spells CASSEFGQGNSPLHF. CDR3 in DNA: TGTGCCAGCAGTGAATTTGGACAGGGGAATTCACCCCTCCACTTT.

The chain recombines TRBV5-4 with TRBJ1-2; weak D call: TRBD1 (5 bases). V was clipped by 4 bases and J by 8 bases, with 12 bases between them. The CDR3 is 12 amino acids. Germline CDR1 is SGHNT and CDR2 is YYREEE (reference sequence). The CDR3 sequence is CASSLDRGGYTF. The CDR3 nucleotides read TGTGCCAGCAGCCTCGACAGAGGAGGCTACACCTTC.

This chain links TRBV9 with TRBJ1-5; 7 nucleotides line up with TRBD1. The V and J ends lost 3 bases and 2 bases, in that order; junction bases with no gene match: 5. The germline gives CDR1 SGDLS, CDR2 YYNGEE. The CDR3 is 15 residues long. CDR3 sequence (DNA): TGTGCCAGCAGCGCTTCAGGGGGAGGCAATCAGCCCCAGCATTTT. Protein: CASSASGGGNQPQHF.

Only a few counts were recorded for this clone. In the same sample, other DNA sequences code for this CDR3. This chain connects TRBV6-5 to TRBJ2-7, with 7 positions matching TRBD1. This CDR3 is 13 amino acids long. Trimming at V came to 2 bases and at J to 2 bases, leaving 0 bases not matched to a gene. Germline-derived CDR1 and CDR2 are MNHEY and SVGAGI. The CDR3 spells CASSYDRAYEQYF. CDR3 DNA: TGTGCCAGCAGTTACGACAGGGCCTACGAGCAGTACTTC.

The chain carries TRBV2 and TRBJ2-2; 8 positions agree with TRBD1. Germline V gene lookup returns CDR1 SNHLY and CDR2 FYNNEI. This CDR3 has 15 residues. The J segment lost 3 bases and the V segment lost 6 bases, leaving 6 bases of the junction unmatched. Here the CDR3 reads CASRRETGDTGELFF. In DNA, the CDR3 is TGTGCCAGCAGACGAGAGACAGGGGACACCGGGGAGCTGTTTTTT.

DNA of the CDR3: TGTGCCAGCAGTGATTCGGGGACAGGGAGAAATGGCTACACCTTC. Its protein product is CASSDSGTGRNGYTF. The chain carries TRBV6-4 and TRBJ1-2; 9 bases map to TRBD1. Germline-derived CDR1 and CDR2 are MRHNA and SNTAGT. There are 15 residues in the CDR3. The V segment lost 3 bases and the J segment 6 bases; nucleotides outside the gene matches: 8.